This T cell receptor (beta chain) stems from a study of cytomegalovirus exposure and HLA in healthy donors. Sequenced by immunoSEQ multiplex PCR; TCRdb stores in-frame clones only, minus some. The table shows more than 65,000 clones, with 95% to 97% occurring only once. This clone appeared a single time. Germline V lookup: CDR1 SGHTS, CDR2 YDEGEE. The CDR3 spans 14 residues. The V end lost 1 base, the J end lost 4 bases, and 8 bases lay between the germline ends. Material for sequencing was PBMCs. The genes are TRBV5-8 and TRBJ1-4; the D gene is possibly TRBD1 (6 bases). The receptor's source is a young woman in good health and CMV-seronegative. The CDR3 DNA reads as TGTGCCAGCAGCTTGTGGACAGTTAATGAAAAACTGTTTTTT. It codes for CASSLWTVNEKLFF.